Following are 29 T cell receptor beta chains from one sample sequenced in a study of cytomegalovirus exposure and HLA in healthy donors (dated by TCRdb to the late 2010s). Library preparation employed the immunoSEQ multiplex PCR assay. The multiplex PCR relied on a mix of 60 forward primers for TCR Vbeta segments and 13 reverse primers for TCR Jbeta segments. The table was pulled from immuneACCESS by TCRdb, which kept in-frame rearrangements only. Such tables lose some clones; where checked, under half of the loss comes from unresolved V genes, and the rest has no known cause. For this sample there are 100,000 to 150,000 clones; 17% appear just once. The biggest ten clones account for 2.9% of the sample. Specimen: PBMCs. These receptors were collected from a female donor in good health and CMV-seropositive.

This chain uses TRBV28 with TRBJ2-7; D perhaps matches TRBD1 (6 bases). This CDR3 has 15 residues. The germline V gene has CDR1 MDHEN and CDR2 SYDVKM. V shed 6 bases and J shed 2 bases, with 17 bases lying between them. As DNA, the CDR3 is TGTGCCAGCAGCCAACCGGGACAACTTCCCTACGAGCAGTACTTC. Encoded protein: CASSQPGQLPYEQYF.

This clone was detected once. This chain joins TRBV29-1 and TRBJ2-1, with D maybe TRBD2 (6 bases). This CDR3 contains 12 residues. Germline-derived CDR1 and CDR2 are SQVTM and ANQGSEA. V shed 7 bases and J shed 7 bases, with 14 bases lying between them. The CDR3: CSAKSSGNEQFF. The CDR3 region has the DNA TGCAGCGCCAAATCCAGCGGGAATGAGCAGTTCTTC.

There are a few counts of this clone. The CDR3: CASSPGSGGFTDTQYF. In DNA, the CDR3 is TGTGCCAGCAGCCCAGGTAGCGGGGGGTTCACAGATACGCAGTATTTT. V and J are TRBV7-2 and TRBJ2-3; 10 positions agree with TRBD2. CDR3 size: 16 residues. The ends lost 5 bases at V and 2 bases at J; junction bases unmatched: 7. Germline values: CDR1 SGHTA, CDR2 FQGNSA.

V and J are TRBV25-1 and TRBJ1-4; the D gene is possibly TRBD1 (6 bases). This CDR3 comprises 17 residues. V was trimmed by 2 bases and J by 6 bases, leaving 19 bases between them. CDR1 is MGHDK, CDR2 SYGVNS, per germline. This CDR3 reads CASSETLPGGLDEKLFF. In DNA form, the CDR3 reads TGTGCCAGCAGTGAAACACTTCCGGGGGGCCTAGATGAAAAACTGTTTTTT.

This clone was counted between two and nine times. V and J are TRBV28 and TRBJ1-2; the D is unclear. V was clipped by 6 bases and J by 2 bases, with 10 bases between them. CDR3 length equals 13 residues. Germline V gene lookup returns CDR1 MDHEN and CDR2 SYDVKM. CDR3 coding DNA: TGTGCCAGCAGATCCACAGAAAACTATGGCTACACCTTC. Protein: CASRSTENYGYTF.

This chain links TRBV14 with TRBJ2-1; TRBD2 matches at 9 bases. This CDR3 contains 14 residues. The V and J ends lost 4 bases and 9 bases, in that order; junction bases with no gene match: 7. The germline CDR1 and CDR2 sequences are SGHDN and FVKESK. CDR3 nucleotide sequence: TGTGCCAGCAGCCCCCTGGGCGGGAGGGCTGAGCAGTTCTTC. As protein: CASSPLGGRAEQFF.

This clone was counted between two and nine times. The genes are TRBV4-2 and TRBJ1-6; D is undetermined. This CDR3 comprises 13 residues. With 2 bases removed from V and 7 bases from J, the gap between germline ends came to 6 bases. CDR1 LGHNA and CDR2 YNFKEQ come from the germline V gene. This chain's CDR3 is CASSQPLNSPLHF. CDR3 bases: TGTGCCAGCAGCCAACCCTTGAATTCACCCCTCCACTTT.

CDR3 sequence (DNA): TGTGCCAGCAGTGACTCGGGGAGAAGCAATCAGCCCCAGCATTTT. Translated, it gives CASSDSGRSNQPQHF. The chain uses TRBV6-4 and TRBJ1-5; D is uncertain. Looked up from germline, CDR1 is MRHNA and CDR2 is SNTAGT. The ends were cut back, 0 bases at V and 1 base at J, with 7 bases in the middle. CDR3 length equals 15 residues.

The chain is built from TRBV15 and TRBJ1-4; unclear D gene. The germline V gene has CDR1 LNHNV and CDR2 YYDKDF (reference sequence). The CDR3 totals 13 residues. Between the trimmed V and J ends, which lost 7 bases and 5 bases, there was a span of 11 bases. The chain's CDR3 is CATTGSANEKLFF. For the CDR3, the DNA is TGTGCCACCACGGGGAGTGCGAATGAAAAACTGTTTTTT.

The DNA for the CDR3 is TGCGCCAGAACTAGACCGGGAAGGGACTACGAGCAGTACTTC. Translation gives CARTRPGRDYEQYF. The chain is built from TRBV5-1 and TRBJ2-7; D might be TRBD2 (5 bases). This CDR3 region has 14 residues. Germline V gene sequence: CDR1 SGHRS, CDR2 YFSETQ. Trimming left V 8 bases short and J 3 bases short, with 18 bases between. The entire variable domain, with the rest obtained from reference TRBV5-1 and TRBJ2-7, is as follows: KAGVTQTPRYLIKTRGQQVTLSCSPISGHRSVSWYQQTPGQGLQFLFEYFSETQRNKGNFPGRFSGRQFSNSRSEMNVSTLELGDSALYLCARTRPGRDYEQYFGPGTRLTVT.

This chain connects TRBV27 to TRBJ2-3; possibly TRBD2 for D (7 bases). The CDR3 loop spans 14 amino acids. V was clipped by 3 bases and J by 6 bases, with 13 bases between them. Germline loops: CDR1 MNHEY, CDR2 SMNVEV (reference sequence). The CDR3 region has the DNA TGTGCCAGCAGTTTTTGGGGGGGCAGGGATACGCAGTATTTT. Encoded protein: CASSFWGGRDTQYF.

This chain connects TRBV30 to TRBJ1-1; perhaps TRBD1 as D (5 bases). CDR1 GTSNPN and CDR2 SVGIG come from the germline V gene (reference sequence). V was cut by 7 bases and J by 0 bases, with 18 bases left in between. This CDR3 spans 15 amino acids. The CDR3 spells CAYTRLGTLNTEAFF. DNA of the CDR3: TGTGCCTACACCCGGTTAGGGACTCTGAACACTGAAGCTTTCTTT.

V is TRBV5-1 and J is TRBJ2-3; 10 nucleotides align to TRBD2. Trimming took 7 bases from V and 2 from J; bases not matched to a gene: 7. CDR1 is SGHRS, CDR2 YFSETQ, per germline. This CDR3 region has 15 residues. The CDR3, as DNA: TGCGCCAGCGGGAAACTAGCGGGGAACACAGATACGCAGTATTTT. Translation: CASGKLAGNTDTQYF.

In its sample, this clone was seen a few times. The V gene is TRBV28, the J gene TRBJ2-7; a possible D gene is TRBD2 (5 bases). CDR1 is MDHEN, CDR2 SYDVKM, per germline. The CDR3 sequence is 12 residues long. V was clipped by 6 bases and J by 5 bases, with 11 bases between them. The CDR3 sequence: CASRDSRDEQYF. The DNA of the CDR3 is TGTGCCAGCAGGGACTCCCGAGACGAGCAGTACTTC.

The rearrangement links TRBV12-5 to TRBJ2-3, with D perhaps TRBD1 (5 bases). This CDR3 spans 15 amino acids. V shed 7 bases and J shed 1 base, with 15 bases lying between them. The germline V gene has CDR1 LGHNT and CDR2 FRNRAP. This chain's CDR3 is CASALRGRGTDTQYF. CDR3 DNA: TGTGCTAGTGCTCTTAGGGGCAGGGGCACAGATACGCAGTATTTT.

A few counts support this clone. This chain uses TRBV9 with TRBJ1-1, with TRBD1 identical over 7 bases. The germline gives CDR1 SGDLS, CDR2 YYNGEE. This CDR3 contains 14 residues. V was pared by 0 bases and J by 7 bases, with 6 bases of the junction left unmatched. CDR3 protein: CASSVAGDSIEAFF. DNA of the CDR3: TGTGCCAGCAGCGTAGCTGGGGACAGCATTGAAGCTTTCTTT.

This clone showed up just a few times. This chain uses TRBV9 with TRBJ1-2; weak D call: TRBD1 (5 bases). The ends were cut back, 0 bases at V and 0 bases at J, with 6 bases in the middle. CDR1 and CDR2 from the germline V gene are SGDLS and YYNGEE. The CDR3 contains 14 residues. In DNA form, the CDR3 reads TGTGCCAGCAGCGTAGGCAGGGCTAACTATGGCTACACCTTC. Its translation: CASSVGRANYGYTF.

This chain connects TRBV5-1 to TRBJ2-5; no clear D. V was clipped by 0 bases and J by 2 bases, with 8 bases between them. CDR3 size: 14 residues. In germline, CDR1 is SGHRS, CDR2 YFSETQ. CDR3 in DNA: TGCGCCAGCAGCTTGGTCCAGACACAAGAGACCCAGTACTTC. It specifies CASSLVQTQETQYF.

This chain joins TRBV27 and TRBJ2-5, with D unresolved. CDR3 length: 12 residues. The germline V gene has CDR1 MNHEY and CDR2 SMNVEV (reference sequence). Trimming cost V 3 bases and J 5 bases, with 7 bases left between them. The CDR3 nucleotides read TGTGCCAGCAGTTTGTTCGGGGAGACCCAGTACTTC. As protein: CASSLFGETQYF.

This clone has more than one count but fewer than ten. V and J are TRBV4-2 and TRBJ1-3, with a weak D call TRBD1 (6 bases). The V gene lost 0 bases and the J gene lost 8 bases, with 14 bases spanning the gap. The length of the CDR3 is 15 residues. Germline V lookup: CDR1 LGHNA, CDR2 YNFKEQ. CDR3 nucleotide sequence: TGTGCCAGCAGCCAAGAAAAAAACAGGGTGGACACCATATATTTT. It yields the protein CASSQEKNRVDTIYF.

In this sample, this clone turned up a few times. CDR3 DNA sequence: TGTGCCAGTAGTCGGAGCCGATACGAGCAGTACTTC. It specifies CASSRSRYEQYF. J is TRBJ2-7 and V is TRBV19; D is ambiguous. Trimming removed 5 bases from V and 4 bases from J, with 9 bases in between. This CDR3 is built from 12 residues. CDR1 is LNHDA, CDR2 SQIVND, per germline (reference sequence).

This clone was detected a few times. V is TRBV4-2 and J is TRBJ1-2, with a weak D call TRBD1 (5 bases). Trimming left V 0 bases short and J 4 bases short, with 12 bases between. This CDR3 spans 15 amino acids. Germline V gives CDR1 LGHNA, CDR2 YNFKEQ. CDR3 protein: CASSQDPGGSYGYTF. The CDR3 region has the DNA TGTGCCAGCAGCCAAGATCCGGGGGGTAGCTATGGCTACACCTTC.

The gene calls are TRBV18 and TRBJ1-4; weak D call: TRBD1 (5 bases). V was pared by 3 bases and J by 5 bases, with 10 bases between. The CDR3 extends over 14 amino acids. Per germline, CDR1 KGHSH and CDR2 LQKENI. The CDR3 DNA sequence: TGTGCCAGCTCACCTACTGACAGCAATGAAAAACTGTTTTTT. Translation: CASSPTDSNEKLFF. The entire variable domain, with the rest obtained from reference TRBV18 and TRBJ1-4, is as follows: NAGVMQNPRHLVRRRGQEARLRCSPMKGHSHVYWYRQLPEEGLKFMVYLQKENIIDESGMPKERFSAEFPKEGPSILRIQQVVRGDSAAYFCASSPTDSNEKLFFGSGTQLSVL.

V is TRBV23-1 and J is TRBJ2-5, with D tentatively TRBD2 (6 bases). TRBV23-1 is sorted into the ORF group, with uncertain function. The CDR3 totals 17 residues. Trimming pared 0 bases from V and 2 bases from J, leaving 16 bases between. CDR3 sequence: CASSQSLSGEFQETQYF. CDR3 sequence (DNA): TGCGCCAGCAGTCAATCACTATCGGGGGAATTTCAAGAGACCCAGTACTTC.

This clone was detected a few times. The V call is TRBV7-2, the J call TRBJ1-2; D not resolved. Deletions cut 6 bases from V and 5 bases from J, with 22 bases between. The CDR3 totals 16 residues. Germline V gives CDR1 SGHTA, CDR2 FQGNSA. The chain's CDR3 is CASSFSPTGIPYGYTF. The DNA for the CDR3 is TGTGCCAGCAGTTTTAGCCCCACCGGGATACCTTATGGCTACACCTTC.

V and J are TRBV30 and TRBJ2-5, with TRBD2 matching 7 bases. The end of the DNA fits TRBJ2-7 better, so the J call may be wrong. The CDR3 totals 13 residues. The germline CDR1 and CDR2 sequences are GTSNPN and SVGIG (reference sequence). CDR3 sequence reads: CAWSRGRATEQYF. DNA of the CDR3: TGTGCCTGGAGTAGAGGGAGGGCCACCGAGCAGTACTTC.

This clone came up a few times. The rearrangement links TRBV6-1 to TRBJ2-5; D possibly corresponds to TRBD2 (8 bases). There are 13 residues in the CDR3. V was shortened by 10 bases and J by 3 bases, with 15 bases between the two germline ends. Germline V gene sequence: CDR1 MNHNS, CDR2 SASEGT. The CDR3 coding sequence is TGTGCCACCGGGGGGGACAGAGAAGAGACCCAGTACTTC. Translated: CATGGDREETQYF.

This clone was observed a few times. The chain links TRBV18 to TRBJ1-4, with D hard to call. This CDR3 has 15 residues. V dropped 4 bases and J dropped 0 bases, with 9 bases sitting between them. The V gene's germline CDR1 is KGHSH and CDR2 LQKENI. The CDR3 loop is CASSQRHSTNEKLFF. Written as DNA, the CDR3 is TGTGCCAGCTCACAACGACATTCAACTAATGAAAAACTGTTTTTT.

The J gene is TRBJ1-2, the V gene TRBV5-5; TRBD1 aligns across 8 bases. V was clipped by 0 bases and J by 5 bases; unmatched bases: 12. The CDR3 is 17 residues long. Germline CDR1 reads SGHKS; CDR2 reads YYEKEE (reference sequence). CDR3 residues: CASSLAGTGTLRYGYTF. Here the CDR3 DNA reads TGTGCCAGCAGCTTGGCCGGGACAGGAACCCTTAGATATGGCTACACCTTC.